Below are 4 T cell receptor beta chains sequenced from a single sample in a study of regulatory T cells in long-lasting Graves disease (dated by TCRdb to about 2021). The time point label of this sample denotes: persistent/refractory GD, antithyroid drugs over 5 years with positive TRAb. RNA was extracted from PBMCs in TRIzol for both TCR sequencing and RNA sequencing. Libraries were built with multiplex PCR. Reads for this sample came from an Illumina HiSeq 4000. TCR beta libraries were built with iRepertoire HTBI primers and Arm-PCR amplification of CDR3 regions. The raw public data were reprocessed by TCRdb itself: fastp quality trimming at Q25, MiXCR clonotype calling, in-frame beta chains only. Each entry merges the rows of one CDR3 protein and shows their most common DNA and genes. Within this sample are about 420,000 distinct CDR3 sequences, with around 20% of them counted one time only. Around 26% of the sample comes from the top ten.

The input for sequencing was peripheral blood mononuclear cells (PBMCs), taken when the disease was refractory, from a patient treated with antithyroid drugs. The receptors originated from a female donor with Graves disease.

This clonotype was seen a few times. The V call is TRBV29-1, the J call TRBJ2-7, with a tentative D call TRBD1 (6 bases). Germline assignment: CDR1 SQVTM and CDR2 ANQGSEA. The CDR3 totals 11 residues. Trimming removed 6 bases at V and 6 bases at J, with 12 bases between. The CDR3 sequence is CSVGTLLEQYF. Here the CDR3 DNA reads TGCAGCGTAGGGACACTCCTCGAGCAGTACTTC.

This clonotype occurred once. A far bigger clonotype differs at one base, so this is likely a read error. The chain combines TRBV7-9 with TRBJ1-2; the D is unclear. CDR1 and CDR2 from the germline V gene are SEHNR and FQNEAQ (reference sequence). This CDR3 contains 12 residues. CDR3 bases: TGCGCCAGCAGAATGGGCAGTGATGGCTACACCTTC. This sequence encodes CASRMGSDGYTF.

Concerning this clonotype itself: A much larger clone sits a single nucleotide away, making a read error possible. The genes are TRBV6-5 and TRBJ2-5; the D gene is possibly TRBD2 (6 bases). Between the trimmed V and J ends, which lost 6 bases and 4 bases, there was a span of 18 bases. The length of the CDR3 is 15 residues. CDR1 is MNHEY and CDR2 is SVGAGI in the germline V gene. This CDR3 reads CASRYQRVGRETQYF. DNA for the CDR3: TGTGCCAGCAGGTACCAGCGGGTCGGGCGAGAGACCCAGTACTTC.

This clonotype was seen a few times. The chain uses TRBV7-9 and TRBJ2-7; D remains ambiguous. This CDR3 is built from 13 residues. Germline CDR1 reads SEHNR; CDR2 reads FQNEAQ (reference sequence). Trimming removed 8 bases from V and 1 base from J, with 12 bases in between. The CDR3 DNA follows: TGTGCCAGCTCTTCAGTCCTATCCTACGAGCAGTACTTC. The encoded protein is CASSSVLSYEQYF.